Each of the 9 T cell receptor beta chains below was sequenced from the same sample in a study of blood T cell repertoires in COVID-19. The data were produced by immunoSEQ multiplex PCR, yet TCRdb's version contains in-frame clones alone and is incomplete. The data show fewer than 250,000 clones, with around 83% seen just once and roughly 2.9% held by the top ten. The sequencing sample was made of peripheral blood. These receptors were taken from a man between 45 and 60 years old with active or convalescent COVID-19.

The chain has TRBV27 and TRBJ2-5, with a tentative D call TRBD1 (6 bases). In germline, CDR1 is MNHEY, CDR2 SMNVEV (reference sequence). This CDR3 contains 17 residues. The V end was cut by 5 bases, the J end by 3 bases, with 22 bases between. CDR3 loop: CASSPSWNRVRKETQYF. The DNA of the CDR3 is TGTGCCAGCAGTCCCTCGTGGAACAGGGTGCGAAAAGAGACCCAGTACTTC.

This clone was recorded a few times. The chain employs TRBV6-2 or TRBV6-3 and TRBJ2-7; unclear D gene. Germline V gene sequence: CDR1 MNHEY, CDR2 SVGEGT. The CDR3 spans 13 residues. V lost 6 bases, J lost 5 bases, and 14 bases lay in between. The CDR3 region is CASSRAPFNEQYF. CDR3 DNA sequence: TGTGCCAGCAGCCGAGCCCCGTTCAACGAGCAGTACTTC.

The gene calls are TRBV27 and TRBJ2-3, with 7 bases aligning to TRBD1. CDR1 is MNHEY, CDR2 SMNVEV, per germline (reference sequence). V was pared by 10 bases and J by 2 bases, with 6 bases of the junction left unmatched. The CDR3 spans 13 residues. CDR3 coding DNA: TGTGCCACGGGACAGCCGAACACAGATACGCAGTATTTT. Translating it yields CATGQPNTDTQYF.

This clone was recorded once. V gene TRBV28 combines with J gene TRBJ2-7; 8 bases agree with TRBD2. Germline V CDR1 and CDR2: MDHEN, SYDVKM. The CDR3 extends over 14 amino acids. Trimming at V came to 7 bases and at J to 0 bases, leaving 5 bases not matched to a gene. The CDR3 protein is CASNGGGHSYEQYF. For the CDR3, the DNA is TGTGCCAGCAACGGGGGGGGACACTCCTACGAGCAGTACTTC.

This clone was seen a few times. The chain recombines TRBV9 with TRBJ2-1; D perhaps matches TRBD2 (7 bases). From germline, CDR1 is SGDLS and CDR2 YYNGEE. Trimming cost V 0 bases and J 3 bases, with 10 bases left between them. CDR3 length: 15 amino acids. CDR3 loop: CASSVGGGDYNEQFF. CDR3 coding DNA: TGTGCCAGCAGCGTAGGCGGGGGCGACTACAATGAGCAGTTCTTC.

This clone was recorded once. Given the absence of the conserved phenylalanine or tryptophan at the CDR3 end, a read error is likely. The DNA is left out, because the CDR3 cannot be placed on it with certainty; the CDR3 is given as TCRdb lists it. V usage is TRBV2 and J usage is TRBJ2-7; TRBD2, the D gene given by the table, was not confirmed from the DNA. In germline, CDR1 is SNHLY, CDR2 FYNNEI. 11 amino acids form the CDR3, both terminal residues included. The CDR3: CASSEYGVPSD.

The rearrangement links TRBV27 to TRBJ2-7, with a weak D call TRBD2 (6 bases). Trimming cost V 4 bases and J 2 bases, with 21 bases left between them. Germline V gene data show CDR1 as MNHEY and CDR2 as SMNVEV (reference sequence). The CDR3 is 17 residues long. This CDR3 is CASSSTTVRGKTYEQYF. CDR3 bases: TGTGCCAGCAGTTCCACCACCGTACGGGGGAAAACCTACGAGCAGTACTTC.

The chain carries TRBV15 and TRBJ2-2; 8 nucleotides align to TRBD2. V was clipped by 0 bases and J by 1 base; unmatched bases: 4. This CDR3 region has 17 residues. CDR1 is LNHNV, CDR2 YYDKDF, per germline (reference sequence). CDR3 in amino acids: CATSRDMAGGNTGELFF. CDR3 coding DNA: TGTGCCACCAGCAGAGATATGGCGGGAGGGAACACCGGGGAGCTGTTTTTT.

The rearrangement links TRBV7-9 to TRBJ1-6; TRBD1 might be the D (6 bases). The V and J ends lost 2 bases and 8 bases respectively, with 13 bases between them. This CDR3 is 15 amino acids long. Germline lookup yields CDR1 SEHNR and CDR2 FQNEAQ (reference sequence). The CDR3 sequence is CASSLLQGNDSPLHF. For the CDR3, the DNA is TGTGCCAGCAGCTTACTGCAGGGGAACGATTCACCCCTCCACTTT.